This T cell receptor (beta chain) was captured by sequencing in a study of CD8+CD57+ T cells in acquired aplastic anemia. Germline CDR1 reads KGHDR; CDR2 reads SFDVKD. This CDR3 spans 15 amino acids. J was trimmed by 8 bases and V by 4 bases; bases with no gene match: 7. Profiling that covered TCR beta VDJ and CDR3 relied on genomic DNA as its template. One entry per CDR3 protein results from TCRdb running MiXCR on the reads. The repertoire has around 250,000 distinct CDR3 sequences, around three fifths of them found once; the top ten carry less than 9.5%. The chain recombines TRBV24-1 with TRBJ1-2; 12 bases are a match to TRBD1. The receptor was isolated from a human donor with severe aplastic anemia or a healthy control (not recorded which). Material for sequencing was sorted CD4+, CD8+, or CD8+CD57+ T cells (not recorded which) from PBMCs. The CDR3 here is CATSDAGTGGRGYTF. CDR3 bases: TGTGCCACCAGTGACGCTGGGACAGGGGGCCGAGGCTACACCTTC.